This TCR beta chain emerged from a study of radiation and T cells in renal cell carcinoma. Overall study: Nephrectomy followed 15 Gy stereotactic body radiation by 4 weeks. Study-wide findings and caveats: From baseline, blood top tumor clonotypes peaked at 2 weeks post-radiation. No pretreatment tumor biopsies were available for baseline clonotypes.

In regard to this clone: What it binds is not known.

The CDR3 loop spans 15 amino acids. CDR1 and CDR2 from the germline V gene are SGHRS and YFSETQ. The J segment lost 1 base and the V segment lost 1 base, leaving 3 bases of the junction unmatched. Generated by immunoSEQ multiplex PCR, the TCRdb table keeps only in-frame clones and is missing some. The table has around 140,000 clones, approximately 90% seen once. Time point meaning: baseline pretreatment blood. The treatment: 15 Gy SBRT to primary tumor, nephrectomy 4 weeks later. This renal cell carcinoma was of the clear cell type. The V call is TRBV5-1, the J call TRBJ2-3; 7 bases agree with TRBD2. The clonotype comes from a woman in her seventies with renal cell carcinoma. Sequenced here: blood, sampled from a patient whose treatment included radiotherapy and nephrectomy. The CDR3 loop reads CASSLTAGGTDTQYF. CDR3 DNA sequence: TGCGCCAGCAGCTTGACTGCGGGGGGCACAGATACGCAGTATTTT.